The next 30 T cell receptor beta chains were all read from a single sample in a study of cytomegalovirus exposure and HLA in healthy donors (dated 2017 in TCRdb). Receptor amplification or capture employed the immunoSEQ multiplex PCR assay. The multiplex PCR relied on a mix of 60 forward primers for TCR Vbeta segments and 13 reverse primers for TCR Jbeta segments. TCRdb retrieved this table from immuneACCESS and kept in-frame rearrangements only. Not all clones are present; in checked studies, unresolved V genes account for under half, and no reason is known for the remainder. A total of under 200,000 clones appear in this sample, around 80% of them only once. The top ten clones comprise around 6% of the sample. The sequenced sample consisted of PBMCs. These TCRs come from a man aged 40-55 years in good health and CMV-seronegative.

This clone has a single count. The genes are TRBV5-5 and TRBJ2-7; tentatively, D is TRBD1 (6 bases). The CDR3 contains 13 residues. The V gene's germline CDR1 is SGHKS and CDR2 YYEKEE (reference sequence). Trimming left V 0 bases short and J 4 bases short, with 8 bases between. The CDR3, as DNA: TGTGCCAGCAGCTTGGACAGGGCATACGAGCAGTACTTC. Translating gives CASSLDRAYEQYF.

In DNA, the CDR3 is TGTGCCAGCAGCGTCTCCCCGCAGGACAGGGGAGGCTACACCTTC. Protein: CASSVSPQDRGGYTF. The chain employs TRBV9 and TRBJ1-2; 9 bases match TRBD1. Per germline, CDR1 SGDLS and CDR2 YYNGEE. The V and J ends lost 2 bases and 8 bases, in that order; junction bases with no gene match: 10. The CDR3 has 15 residues.

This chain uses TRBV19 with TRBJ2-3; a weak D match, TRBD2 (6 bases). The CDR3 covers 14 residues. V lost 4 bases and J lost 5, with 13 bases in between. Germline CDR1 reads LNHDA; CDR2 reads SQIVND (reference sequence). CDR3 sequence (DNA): TGTGCCAGTAGTAGCGGACTCGGGAGAGATACGCAGTATTTT. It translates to CASSSGLGRDTQYF.

The CDR3 protein is CASSYSGINQPQHF. The CDR3 DNA is TGTGCCAGCAGTTACTCGGGCATCAATCAGCCCCAGCATTTT. The rearrangement links TRBV6-5 to TRBJ1-5; D remains unclear. Germline V gene data show CDR1 as MNHEY and CDR2 as SVGAGI. This CDR3 has 14 amino acids. The germline V and J ends were trimmed by 0 bases and 3 bases, with 6 bases remaining between them.

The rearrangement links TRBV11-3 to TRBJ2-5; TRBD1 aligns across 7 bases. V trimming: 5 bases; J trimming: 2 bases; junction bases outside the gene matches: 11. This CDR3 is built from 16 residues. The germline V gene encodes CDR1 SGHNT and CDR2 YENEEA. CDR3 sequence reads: CASSPQPLGQQETQYF. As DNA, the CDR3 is TGTGCCAGCAGCCCACAACCATTGGGACAGCAAGAGACCCAGTACTTC.

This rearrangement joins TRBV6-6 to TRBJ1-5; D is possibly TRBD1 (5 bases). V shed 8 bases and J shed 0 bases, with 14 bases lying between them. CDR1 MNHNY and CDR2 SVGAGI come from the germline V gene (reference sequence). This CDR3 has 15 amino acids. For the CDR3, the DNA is TGTGCCAGCCAGGTTGACAGTGATAGCAATCAGCCCCAGCATTTT. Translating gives CASQVDSDSNQPQHF.

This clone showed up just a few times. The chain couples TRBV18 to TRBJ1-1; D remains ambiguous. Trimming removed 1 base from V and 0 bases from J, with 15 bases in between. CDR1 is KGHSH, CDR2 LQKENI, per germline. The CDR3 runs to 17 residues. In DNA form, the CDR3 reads TGTGCCAGCTCACCACGGGGAGACGGCAGTATGAACACTGAAGCTTTCTTT. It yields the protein CASSPRGDGSMNTEAFF.

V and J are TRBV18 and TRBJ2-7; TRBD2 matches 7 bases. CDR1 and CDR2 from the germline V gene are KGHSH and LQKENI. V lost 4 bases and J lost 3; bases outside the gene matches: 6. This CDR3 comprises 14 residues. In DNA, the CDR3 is TGTGCCAGCTCACGGTCAACTAGCGTCTACGAGCAGTACTTC. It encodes CASSRSTSVYEQYF.

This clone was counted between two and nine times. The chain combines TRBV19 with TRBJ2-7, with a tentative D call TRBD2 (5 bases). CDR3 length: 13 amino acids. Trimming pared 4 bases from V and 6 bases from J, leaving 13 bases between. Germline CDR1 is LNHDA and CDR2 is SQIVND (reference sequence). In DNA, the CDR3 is TGTGCCAGTAGTAGAGGGCCGGCCAGCGAGCAGTACTTC. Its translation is CASSRGPASEQYF. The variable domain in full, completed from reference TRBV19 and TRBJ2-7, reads DGGITQSPKYLFRKEGQNVTLSCEQNLNHDAMYWYRQDPGQGLRLIYYSQIVNDFQKGDIAEGYSVSREKKESFPLTVTSAQKNPTAFYLCASSRGPASEQYFGPGTRLTVT.

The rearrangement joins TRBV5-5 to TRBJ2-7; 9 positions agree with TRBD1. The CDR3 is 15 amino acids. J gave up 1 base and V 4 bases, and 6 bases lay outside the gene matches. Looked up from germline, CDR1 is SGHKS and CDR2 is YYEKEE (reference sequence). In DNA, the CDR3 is TGTGCCAGCAGCCCGGGTGGGACAGGGTCCTACGAGCAGTACTTC. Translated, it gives CASSPGGTGSYEQYF.

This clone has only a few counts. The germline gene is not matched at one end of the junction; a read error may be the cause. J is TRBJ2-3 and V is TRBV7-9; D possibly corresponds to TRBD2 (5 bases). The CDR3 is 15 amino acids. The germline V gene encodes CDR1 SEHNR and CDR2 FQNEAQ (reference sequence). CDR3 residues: CSSSLESGRTDTQYF. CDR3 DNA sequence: TGTTCCAGCAGCTTAGAAAGCGGCCGCACAGATACGCAGTATTTT.

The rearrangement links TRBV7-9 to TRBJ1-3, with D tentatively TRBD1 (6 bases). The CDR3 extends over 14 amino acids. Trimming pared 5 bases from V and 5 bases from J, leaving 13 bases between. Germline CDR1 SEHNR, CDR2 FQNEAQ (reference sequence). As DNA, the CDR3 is TGTGCCAGCAGCGTGGACAGTAGTAGAAACACCATATATTTT. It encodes CASSVDSSRNTIYF. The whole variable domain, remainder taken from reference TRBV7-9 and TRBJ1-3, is DTGVSQNPRHKITKRGQNVTFRCDPISEHNRLYWYRQTLGQGPEFLTYFQNEAQLEKSRLLSDRFSAERPKGSFSTLEIQRTEQGDSAMYLCASSVDSSRNTIYFGEGSWLTVV.

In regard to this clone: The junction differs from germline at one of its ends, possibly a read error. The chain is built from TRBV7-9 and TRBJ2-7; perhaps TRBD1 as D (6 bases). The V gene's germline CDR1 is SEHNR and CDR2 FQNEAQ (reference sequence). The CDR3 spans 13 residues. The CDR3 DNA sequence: TGTTCCAGCAGCTCTTGGACAGCCTACGAGCAGTACTTC. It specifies CSSSSWTAYEQYF.

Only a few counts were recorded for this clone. The CDR3 region is CASSVDPYRDRGHIEAFF. The DNA for the CDR3 is TGTGCCAGCAGCGTAGATCCTTACCGGGACAGGGGACACATTGAAGCTTTCTTT. The J gene is TRBJ1-1, the V gene TRBV9, with 10 positions matching TRBD1. Germline V CDR1 and CDR2: SGDLS, YYNGEE. The V and J ends lost 0 bases and 7 bases, in that order; junction bases with no gene match: 15. This CDR3 region has 18 residues.

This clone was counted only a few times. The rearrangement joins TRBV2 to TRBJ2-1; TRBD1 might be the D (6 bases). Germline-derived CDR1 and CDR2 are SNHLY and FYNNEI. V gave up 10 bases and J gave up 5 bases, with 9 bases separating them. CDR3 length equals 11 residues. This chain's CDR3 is CATRGNNEQFF. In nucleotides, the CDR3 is TGTGCCACGAGGGGGAACAATGAGCAGTTCTTC.

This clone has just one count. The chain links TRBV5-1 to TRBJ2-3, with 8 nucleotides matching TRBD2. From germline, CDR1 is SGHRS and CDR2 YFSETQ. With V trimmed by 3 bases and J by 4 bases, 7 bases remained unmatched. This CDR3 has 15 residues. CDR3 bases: TGCGCCAGCAGCTCAGCGGGACTAGGGGCAGATACGCAGTATTTT. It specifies CASSSAGLGADTQYF. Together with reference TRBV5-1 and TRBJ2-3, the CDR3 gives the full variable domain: KAGVTQTPRYLIKTRGQQVTLSCSPISGHRSVSWYQQTPGQGLQFLFEYFSETQRNKGNFPGRFSGRQFSNSRSEMNVSTLELGDSALYLCASSSAGLGADTQYFGPGTRLTVL.

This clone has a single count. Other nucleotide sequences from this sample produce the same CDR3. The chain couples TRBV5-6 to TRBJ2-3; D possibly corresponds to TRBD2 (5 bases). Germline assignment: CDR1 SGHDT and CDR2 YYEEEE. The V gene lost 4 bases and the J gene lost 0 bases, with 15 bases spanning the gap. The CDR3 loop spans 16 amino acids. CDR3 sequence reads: CASSARGISSTDTQYF. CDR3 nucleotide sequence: TGTGCCAGCAGCGCCAGAGGGATTTCTAGCACAGATACGCAGTATTTT.

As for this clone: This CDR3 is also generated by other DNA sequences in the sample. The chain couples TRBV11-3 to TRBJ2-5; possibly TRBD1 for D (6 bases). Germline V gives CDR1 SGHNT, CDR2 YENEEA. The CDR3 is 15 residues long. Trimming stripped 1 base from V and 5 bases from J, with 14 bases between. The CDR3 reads CASSLGGSGEETQYF. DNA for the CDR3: TGTGCCAGCAGCTTAGGGGGGTCAGGGGAGGAGACCCAGTACTTC.

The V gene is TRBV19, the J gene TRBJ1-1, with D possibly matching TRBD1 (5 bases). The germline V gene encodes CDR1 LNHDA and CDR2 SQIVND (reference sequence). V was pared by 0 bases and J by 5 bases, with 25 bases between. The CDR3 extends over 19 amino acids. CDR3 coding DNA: TGTGCCAGTAGTATAGATAGGGCAGGGAAAGAAGATTGGGGAACTGAAGCTTTCTTT. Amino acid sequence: CASSIDRAGKEDWGTEAFF.

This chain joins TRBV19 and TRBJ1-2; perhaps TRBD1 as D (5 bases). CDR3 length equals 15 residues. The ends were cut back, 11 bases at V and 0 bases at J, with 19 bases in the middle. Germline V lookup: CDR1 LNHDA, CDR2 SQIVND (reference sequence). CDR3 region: CAPRPRGTANYGYTF. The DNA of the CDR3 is TGTGCCCCACGACCGCGCGGGACTGCTAACTATGGCTACACCTTC.

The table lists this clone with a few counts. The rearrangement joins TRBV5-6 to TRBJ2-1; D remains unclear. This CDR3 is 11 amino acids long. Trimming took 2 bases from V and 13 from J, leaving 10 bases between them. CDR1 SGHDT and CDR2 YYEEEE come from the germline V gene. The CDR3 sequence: CASSFGPNQFF. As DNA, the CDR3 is TGTGCCAGCAGCTTTGGTCCTAACCAGTTCTTC.

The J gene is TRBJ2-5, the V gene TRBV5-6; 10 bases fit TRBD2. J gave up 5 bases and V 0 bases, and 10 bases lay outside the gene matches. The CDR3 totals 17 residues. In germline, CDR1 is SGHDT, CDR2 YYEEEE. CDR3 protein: CASSLGPSGGTGETQYF. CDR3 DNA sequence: TGTGCCAGCAGCTTGGGGCCTAGCGGGGGTACGGGGGAGACCCAGTACTTC.

CDR3: CASSLVQAGGEKLFF. The CDR3 DNA reads TGTGCCAGCAGTTTAGTTCAGGCGGGCGGTGAGAAACTGTTTTTT. This chain uses TRBV27 with TRBJ1-4; unclear D gene. CDR1 and CDR2 (germline): MNHEY, SMNVEV (reference sequence). CDR3 length equals 15 residues. V dropped 2 bases and J dropped 11 bases, with 18 bases sitting between them.

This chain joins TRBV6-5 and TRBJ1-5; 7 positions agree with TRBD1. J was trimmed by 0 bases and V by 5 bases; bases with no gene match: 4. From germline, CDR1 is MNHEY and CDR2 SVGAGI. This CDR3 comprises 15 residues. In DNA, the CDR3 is TGTGCCAGCAGTCCACAGGGGTATAGCAATCAGCCCCAGCATTTT. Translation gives CASSPQGYSNQPQHF.

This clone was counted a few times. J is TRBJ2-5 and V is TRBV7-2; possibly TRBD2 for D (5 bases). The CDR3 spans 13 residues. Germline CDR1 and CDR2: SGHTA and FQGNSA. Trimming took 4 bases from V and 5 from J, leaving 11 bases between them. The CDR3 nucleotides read TGTGCCAGCAGCTCCTTGGAGCGGGAGACCCAGTACTTC. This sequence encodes CASSSLERETQYF.

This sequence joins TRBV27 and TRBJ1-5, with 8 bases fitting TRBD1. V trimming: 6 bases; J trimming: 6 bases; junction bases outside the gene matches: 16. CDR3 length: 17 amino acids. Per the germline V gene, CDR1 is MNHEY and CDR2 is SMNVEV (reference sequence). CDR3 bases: TGTGCCAGCAGACCCTCGAGGGCAGGGGGCCGAGGTCAGCCCCAGCATTTT. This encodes CASRPSRAGGRGQPQHF.

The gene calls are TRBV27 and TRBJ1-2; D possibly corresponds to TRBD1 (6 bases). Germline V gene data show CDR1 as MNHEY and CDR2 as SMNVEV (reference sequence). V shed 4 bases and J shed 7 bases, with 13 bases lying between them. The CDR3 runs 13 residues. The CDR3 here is CASSSDRRSGYTF. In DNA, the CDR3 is TGTGCCAGCAGTTCCGACAGGAGGAGTGGCTACACCTTC.

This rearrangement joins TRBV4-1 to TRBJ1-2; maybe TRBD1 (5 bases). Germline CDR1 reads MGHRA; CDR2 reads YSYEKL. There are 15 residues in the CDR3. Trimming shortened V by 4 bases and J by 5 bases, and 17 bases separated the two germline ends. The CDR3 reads CASSPTGTVDYGYTF. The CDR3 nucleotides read TGCGCCAGCAGCCCAACGGGGACTGTTGATTATGGCTACACCTTC.

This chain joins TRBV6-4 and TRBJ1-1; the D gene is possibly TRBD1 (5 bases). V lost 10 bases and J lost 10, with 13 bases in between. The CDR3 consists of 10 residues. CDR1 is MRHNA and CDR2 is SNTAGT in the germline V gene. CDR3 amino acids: CAIVEGRAFF. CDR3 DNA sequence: TGTGCCATTGTGGAGGGGAGAGCTTTCTTT.

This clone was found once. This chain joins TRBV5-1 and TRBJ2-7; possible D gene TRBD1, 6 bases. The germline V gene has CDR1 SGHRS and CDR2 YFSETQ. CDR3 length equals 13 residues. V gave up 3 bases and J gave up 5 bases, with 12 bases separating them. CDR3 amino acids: CASSSAGVHEQYF. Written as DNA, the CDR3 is TGCGCCAGCAGCTCGGCAGGGGTGCACGAGCAGTACTTC.